These 19 T cell receptor beta chains originate from one sample sequenced in a study of T cells in Graves' hyperthyroidism and ophthalmopathy. From RNA transcripts, TCR beta CDR3 regions were amplified. In the first-round RT-PCR of the TCR CDR3, the HTBI primer set was used. TCRdb ran MiXCR on the multiplex PCR reads and lists one entry per CDR3 protein. The table lists 550,000 to 700,000 distinct CDR3 sequences, 14% to 15% of them singletons, with around 4.5% in the top ten. Source material: blood. All receptors come from a middle-aged woman with Graves' ophthalmopathy.

This clonotype was observed many times. The CDR3 DNA sequence: TGCGCCAGCAGCTTCGACAGGGCCGTGTACGAGCAGTACTTC. It encodes CASSFDRAVYEQYF. The chain is built from TRBV5-1 and TRBJ2-7; 7 bases agree with TRBD1. Losses at the gene ends were 2 bases for V and 4 bases for J; bases not matched to a gene: 6. This CDR3 spans 14 amino acids. Germline V gives CDR1 SGHRS, CDR2 YFSETQ.

This clonotype was found many times. The chain links TRBV7-9 to TRBJ2-7, with 10 nucleotides matching TRBD2. The length of the CDR3 is 14 residues. The V and J ends lost 5 bases and 3 bases, in that order; junction bases with no gene match: 4. Looked up from germline, CDR1 is SEHNR and CDR2 is FQNEAQ (reference sequence). The DNA of the CDR3 is TGTGCCAGCAGCCAAGGACTAGCGGACTACGAGCAGTACTTC. Its protein is CASSQGLADYEQYF.

This clonotype has more than one count but fewer than ten. V gene TRBV28 combines with J gene TRBJ2-1; 9 bases fit TRBD2. CDR3 length: 15 amino acids. The ends lost 6 bases at V and 0 bases at J; junction bases unmatched: 3. Germline CDR1 reads MDHEN; CDR2 reads SYDVKM. CDR3 nucleotides: TGTGCCAGCAGCCCTAGCGGGGCCTCCTACAATGAGCAGTTCTTC. It encodes CASSPSGASYNEQFF.

This clonotype was detected ten times or more. This chain connects TRBV2 to TRBJ2-5; maybe TRBD2 (6 bases). Per the germline V gene, CDR1 is SNHLY and CDR2 is FYNNEI. Trimming took 2 bases from V and 0 from J, leaving 13 bases between them. The CDR3 runs 16 residues. The CDR3 coding sequence is TGTGCCAGCAGTGAATTGGGGGGATCGTACCAAGAGACCCAGTACTTC. Its translation is CASSELGGSYQETQYF.

This clonotype was observed a few times. A much larger clone lies a single base off, so this may be a read error. Here the CDR3 omits its conserved ending phenylalanine or tryptophan, so a read error is the likely source. This chain connects TRBV12-3 or TRBV12-4 to TRBJ2-7, with D possibly TRBD2 on 6 matching bases. With 6 bases removed from V and 3 bases from J, the gap between germline ends came to 15 bases. The CDR3 runs to 14 residues. The CDR3 DNA follows: TGTGCCAGCAGGGCCTCTCGGGAGCTCTACGAGCAGTACCTC. Translated, it gives CASRASRELYEQYL.

As for this clonotype: This may be a read error: a much more frequent sequence differs by one nucleotide. V usage is TRBV29-1 and J usage is TRBJ2-2; the D gene is possibly TRBD2 (6 bases). The germline CDR1 and CDR2 sequences are SQVTM and ANQGSEA. The V gene lost 4 bases and the J gene lost 7 bases, with 19 bases spanning the gap. The CDR3 is made up of 15 amino acids. CDR3 in amino acids: CSVGGGGRFVGELFF. CDR3 bases: TGCAGCGTTGGAGGCGGTGGGAGGTTTGTCGGGGAGCTGTTTTTT.

This clonotype was detected a few times. CDR3 region: CSARGTGDPYEQYF. In DNA, the CDR3 is TGCAGTGCTAGGGGGACTGGAGACCCCTACGAGCAGTACTTC. V and J are TRBV20-1 and TRBJ2-7; D possibly corresponds to TRBD2 (6 bases). The CDR3 totals 14 residues. Trimming stripped 3 bases from V and 2 bases from J, with 14 bases between. CDR1 is DFQATT, CDR2 SNEGSKA, per germline (reference sequence).

At least ten counts were recorded for this clonotype. The V call is TRBV11-2, the J call TRBJ2-5; TRBD2 aligns across 7 bases. V lost 4 bases and J lost 5; bases outside the gene matches: 7. This CDR3 has 14 amino acids. Per the germline V gene, CDR1 is SGHAT and CDR2 is FQNNGV. CDR3 coding DNA: TGTGCCAGCAGCTCACTTGGGGGGGGTGAGACCCAGTACTTC. It codes for CASSSLGGGETQYF. Combining the CDR3 with reference TRBV11-2 and TRBJ2-5 gives the whole variable domain EAGVAQSPRYKIIEKRQSVAFWCNPISGHATLYWYQQILGQGPKLLIQFQNNGVVDDSQLPKDRFSAERLKGVDSTLKIQPAKLEDSAVYLCASSSLGGGETQYFGPGTRLLVL.

This clonotype was counted ten times or more. The chain combines TRBV19 with TRBJ2-2; 8 nucleotides align to TRBD2. This CDR3 has 14 amino acids. The germline V gene encodes CDR1 LNHDA and CDR2 SQIVND (reference sequence). Unmatched junction bases numbered 9, after V lost 4 bases and J lost 11 bases. CDR3 DNA sequence: TGTGCCAGTAGTACAGCCAGCGGGAGCGGAGAGCTGTTTTTT. It translates to CASSTASGSGELFF.

This clonotype was counted many times. The chain carries TRBV6-1 and TRBJ1-1, with 7 bases that match TRBD1. The CDR3 spans 15 residues. With 4 bases clipped from V and 3 bases from J, the junction kept 8 bases outside the gene matches. CDR1 and CDR2 from the germline V gene are MNHNS and SASEGT. The CDR3 DNA sequence: TGTGCCAGCAGTGGATACAGGGGAGAGGACACTGAAGCTTTCTTT. Translation gives CASSGYRGEDTEAFF.

The sample holds many counts of this clonotype. This chain links TRBV6-2 or TRBV6-3 with TRBJ2-7; 7 bases fit TRBD1. This CDR3 has 14 residues. V was pared by 4 bases and J by 2 bases, with 5 bases of the junction left unmatched. Germline V gene data show CDR1 as MNHEY and CDR2 as SVGEGT. The CDR3 DNA is TGTGCCAGCAGTTCGCCGACAGGGACCTACGAGCAGTACTTC. It specifies CASSSPTGTYEQYF.

The sample holds many counts of this clonotype. The chain combines TRBV6-2 or TRBV6-3 with TRBJ2-7, with no clear D. The CDR3 runs to 11 residues. Per the germline V gene, CDR1 is MNHEY and CDR2 is SVGEGT. The V end was cut by 6 bases, the J end by 5 bases, with 8 bases between. This CDR3 is CASSRRDEQYF. CDR3 DNA sequence: TGTGCCAGCAGCCGCCGTGACGAGCAGTACTTC.

A single count supports this clonotype. The V gene is TRBV12-3 or TRBV12-4, the J gene TRBJ2-7; no firm D call. The germline V and J ends were trimmed by 7 bases and 3 bases, with 13 bases remaining between them. The CDR3 runs 13 residues. CDR3 sequence (DNA): TGTGCCAGCACCCGACGGCTCCACTACGAGCAGTACTTC. This codes for CASTRRLHYEQYF.

About this clonotype itself: The missing conserved phenylalanine or tryptophan at the end of this CDR3 makes a read error likely. The V and J genes are TRBV28 and TRBJ1-2; D call uncertain. The germline V gene encodes CDR1 MDHEN and CDR2 SYDVKM. The CDR3 contains 13 residues. V was cut by 6 bases and J by 4 bases, with 12 bases left in between. In DNA, the CDR3 is TGTGCCAGCAGGCAGAGCGATGTCTATGGCTACACCCTC. It translates to CASRQSDVYGYTL.

This rearrangement joins TRBV20-1 to TRBJ2-7; 7 bases agree with TRBD1. Germline V gives CDR1 DFQATT, CDR2 SNEGSKA (reference sequence). The CDR3 has 14 amino acids. With V trimmed by 5 bases and J by 3 bases, 10 bases remained unmatched. The CDR3 DNA follows: TGCAGTGCTGGATCAGGGGGACGTGGCTACGAGCAGTACTTC. This encodes CSAGSGGRGYEQYF.

This clonotype was detected many times. One end of the junction does not line up with germline, which may come from a read error. Written as DNA, the CDR3 is TGTGCTAGCAGCCCCAGACGAATCCCTTGGGAGCAGTACTTC. This codes for CASSPRRIPWEQYF. The V and J genes are TRBV7-7 and TRBJ2-7; D gene unclear. The CDR3 sequence is 14 residues long. Germline V lookup: CDR1 SSHAT, CDR2 FNYEAQ (reference sequence).

This clonotype showed up many times. The gene calls are TRBV15 and TRBJ1-3; D unclear. This CDR3 is 17 amino acids long. Between the trimmed V and J ends, which lost 0 bases and 3 bases, there was a span of 15 bases. Germline CDR1 LNHNV, CDR2 YYDKDF (reference sequence). For the CDR3, the DNA is TGTGCCACCAGCAGAGATCGGTACGGGTCGTATGGAAACACCATATATTTT. Amino acids: CATSRDRYGSYGNTIYF.

This clonotype has ten or more counts. This CDR3 is CAISESGSNQPQHF. CDR3 bases: TGTGCCATCAGTGAATCAGGTAGCAATCAGCCCCAGCATTTT. V gene TRBV10-3 combines with J gene TRBJ1-5; unclear D gene. The V end lost 3 bases, the J end lost 0 bases, and 6 bases lay between the germline ends. Germline-derived CDR1 and CDR2 are ENHRY and SYGVKD. The CDR3 has 14 amino acids.

Many counts were recorded for this clonotype. The chain joins TRBV6-1 to TRBJ2-7, with D hard to call. CDR1 MNHNS and CDR2 SASEGT come from the germline V gene. The CDR3 consists of 13 residues. V lost 9 bases and J lost 5, with 17 bases in between. CDR3 sequence (DNA): TGTGCCAGTAGTCCCCAGGTCGCGGACGAGCAGTACTTC. Translated, it gives CASSPQVADEQYF.